The clone carrying this T cell receptor beta chain has just a few counts. Its antigen is still unknown. RNA transcripts were the template for amplifying TCR beta CDR3 regions. HTBI primers drove first-round RT-PCR of the TCR CDR3. Via MiXCR, TCRdb re-called the multiplex PCR reads, giving one row per CDR3 protein. The sample includes a few hundred thousand distinct CDR3 sequences, around 16% of them seen just once. These data are taken from a study of T cells in Graves' hyperthyroidism and ophthalmopathy. Study-level points and caveats: Blood held most thyroid clonotypes expanded above 0.001 frequency.

Germline trimming cut 2 bases from V and 1 base from J; bases unmatched to any gene: 1. Per the germline V gene, CDR1 is PRHDT and CDR2 is FYEKMQ (reference sequence). This CDR3 region has 17 residues. Extraction of PBMCs used roughly 9.6 ml of fresh peripheral blood. The clonotype originates from a woman aged 30 to 39 with Graves' hyperthyroidism. The V gene is TRBV13, the J gene TRBJ2-2, with 13 bases that match TRBD2. Sequenced: blood. CDR3 amino acids: CASSLRTSGRNTGELFF. CDR3 DNA: TGTGCCAGCAGCTTAAGGACTAGCGGGAGGAACACCGGGGAGCTGTTTTTT.